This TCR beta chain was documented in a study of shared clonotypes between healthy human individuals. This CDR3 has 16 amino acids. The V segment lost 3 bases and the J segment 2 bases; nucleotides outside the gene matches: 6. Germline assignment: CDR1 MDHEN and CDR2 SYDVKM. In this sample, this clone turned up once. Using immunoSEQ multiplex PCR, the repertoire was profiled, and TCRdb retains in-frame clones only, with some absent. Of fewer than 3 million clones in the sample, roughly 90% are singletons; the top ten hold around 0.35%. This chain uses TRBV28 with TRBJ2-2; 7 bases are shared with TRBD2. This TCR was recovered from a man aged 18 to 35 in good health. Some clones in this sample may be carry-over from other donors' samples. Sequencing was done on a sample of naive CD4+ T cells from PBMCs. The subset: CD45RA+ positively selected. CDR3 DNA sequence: TGTGCCAGCAGTTTTGGTGCGGGAGTCAACACCGGGGAGCTGTTTTTT. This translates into CASSFGAGVNTGELFF.